A selection of T cell receptor beta chains follows, all from one sample in a study of CD8+CD57+ T cells in acquired aplastic anemia. TCRdb itself ran the reads through MiXCR, one entry per CDR3 protein. This table has some 150,000 distinct CDR3 sequences, about 70% appearing once. What was sequenced was sorted CD4+, CD8+, or CD8+CD57+ T cells (not recorded which) from PBMCs. The receptors were sampled from a human donor with aplastic anemia. CDR3s include the opening cysteine and the closing phenylalanine or tryptophan. A D gene is named only where the DNA matches it firmly. For some rows the clone size is stated as once, few or many, or as a class when expanded; others skip it.

V	D	J	size	CDR3	DNA
TRBV9	NA	TRBJ1-4	once	CASTGGISGGDEKLFF	TGTGCCAGCACCGGGGGAATTAGCGGGGGGGATGAAAAACTGTTTTTT
TRBV29-1	TRBD2	TRBJ2-2	NA	CSVTSGRDTGELFF	TGCAGCGTCACTAGCGGGAGGGACACCGGGGAGCTGTTTTTT
TRBV20-1	NA	TRBJ2-7	NA	CSARDTVSYEQYF	TGCAGTGCTAGAGACACCGTATCCTACGAGCAGTACTTC
TRBV24-1	NA	TRBJ2-1	few	CATSDTSRNEQFF	TGTGCCACCAGTGACACTAGCCGGAATGAGCAGTTCTTC
TRBV12-3/TRBV12-4	NA	TRBJ2-7	few	CASTVGRVQYF	TGTGCCAGCACCGTCGGGCGGGTGCAGTACTTC
TRBV20-1	TRBD2	TRBJ2-5	few	CSAPIRSGVRETQYF	TGCAGTGCCCCGATTCGTAGCGGGGTTAGGGAGACCCAGTACTTC
TRBV2	TRBD1	TRBJ1-6	once	CASRADRGNSPLHF	TGTGCCAGCAGGGCTGACAGGGGGAATTCACCCCTCCACTTT
TRBV19	NA	TRBJ2-7	NA	CASSIARGRGNEQYF	TGTGCCAGTAGTATCGCCCGGGGCCGCGGGAACGAGCAGTACTTC
TRBV7-9	TRBD1	TRBJ2-3	NA	CASSQGQGRPWSPDTQYF	TGTGCCAGCAGCCAAGGACAGGGGAGGCCTTGGTCCCCAGATACGCAGTATTTT
TRBV7-9	NA	TRBJ2-5	NA	CASSLAGEYETQYF	TGTGCCAGCAGCTTAGCCGGGGAGTACGAGACCCAGTACTTC
TRBV19	NA	TRBJ1-5	NA	CASRDRGQPQHF	TGTGCCAGTAGGGACCGCGGTCAGCCCCAGCATTTT
TRBV7-6	NA	TRBJ1-4	NA	CASSQGTSAEKLFF	TGTGCCAGCAGCCAGGGGACAAGCGCTGAAAAACTGTTTTTT
TRBV25-1	NA	TRBJ2-7	NA	CASSEGPSPHEQYF	TGTGCCAGCAGTGAAGGCCCCAGTCCCCACGAGCAGTACTTC
TRBV9	NA	TRBJ1-5	once	CASSRGTAQPQHF	TGTGCCAGCTCCCGGGGGACGGCTCAGCCCCAGCATTTT
TRBV12-3/TRBV12-4	NA	TRBJ1-5	NA	CASSFGGDQPQHF	TGTGCCAGCAGTTTTGGGGGGGATCAGCCCCAGCATTTT
TRBV15	NA	TRBJ2-6	few	CATSRAGGANVLTF	TGTGCCACCAGCAGAGCCGGAGGGGCCAACGTCCTGACTTTC
TRBV15	NA	TRBJ2-7	NA	CATSRDRSGGRIYEQYF	TGTGCCACCAGCAGAGATAGGTCTGGCGGACGGATCTACGAGCAGTACTTC
TRBV20-1	NA	TRBJ1-5	NA	CSAKAGTPSQPQHF	TGCAGTGCTAAGGCAGGGACACCGAGTCAGCCCCAGCATTTT
TRBV25-1	NA	TRBJ1-6	NA	CASSSDAGARSPLHF	TGTGCCAGCAGTTCTGATGCTGGGGCTAGGTCACCCCTCCACTTT
TRBV6-4	NA	TRBJ2-1	NA	CASSPSPESTNEQFF	TGTGCCAGCAGTCCCAGCCCCGAATCTACCAATGAGCAGTTCTTC
TRBV9	TRBD1	TRBJ1-3	NA	CASSTGQLTSGNTIYF	TGTGCCAGCAGCACGGGACAGCTGACCTCTGGAAACACCATATATTTT
TRBV9	NA	TRBJ1-2	few	CASSPEGGRGYTF	TGTGCCAGCAGCCCAGAGGGGGGGCGAGGCTACACCTTC
TRBV2	TRBD1	TRBJ2-5	NA	CASSEAGQGEGTQYF	TGTGCCAGCAGTGAAGCGGGACAGGGGGAAGGGACCCAGTACTTC
TRBV20-1	NA	TRBJ2-7	NA	CSMVLLGRPGALYEQYF	TGCAGTATGGTGTTACTCGGACGGCCCGGGGCCCTCTACGAGCAGTACTTC
TRBV5-6	NA	TRBJ2-7	NA	CVSSDETGYEQYF	TGTGTCAGCAGCGACGAAACGGGTTACGAGCAGTACTTC
TRBV29-1	NA	TRBJ2-5	NA	CTAGRETQYF	TGCACGGCGGGCAGGGAGACCCAGTACTTC